The 18 T cell receptor beta chains below come from one sample, sequenced in a study of blood T cell repertoires in COVID-19. Data came from immunoSEQ multiplex PCR; TCRdb stores just in-frame clones and leaves some out. The table includes 12,000 or so clones, 70% to 85% detected once. The specimen sequenced was peripheral blood. These receptors all come from a man in his sixties with COVID-19, enrolled during active disease.

The V and J genes are TRBV4-1 and TRBJ2-1; 9 nucleotides match TRBD2. This CDR3 has 17 amino acids. In germline, CDR1 is MGHRA, CDR2 YSYEKL. Trimming at V came to 1 base and at J to 0 bases, leaving 4 bases not matched to a gene. The DNA for the CDR3 is TGCGCCAGCAGCCAAGGGCGGGAGGGCCCCTCCTACAATGAGCAGTTCTTC. Translated, it gives CASSQGREGPSYNEQFF.

This clone was picked up a small number of times. V gene TRBV19 combines with J gene TRBJ1-1, with TRBD1 identical over 10 bases. The germline CDR1 and CDR2 sequences are LNHDA and SQIVND (reference sequence). Trimming cost V 9 bases and J 1 base; bases outside gene matches: 8. The CDR3 length is 15 residues. Here the CDR3 reads CASRGTGASNTEAFF. CDR3 DNA: TGTGCCAGCAGGGGGACAGGGGCGTCGAACACTGAAGCTTTCTTT.

The chain is built from TRBV7-2 and TRBJ1-1, with 8 bases identical to TRBD1. The germline gives CDR1 SGHTA, CDR2 FQGNSA. The CDR3 contains 15 residues. Trimming took 2 bases from V and 0 from J; bases not matched to a gene: 2. This CDR3 reads CASSLSGGVNTEAFF. The CDR3 region has the DNA TGTGCCAGCAGCTTATCAGGGGGCGTGAACACTGAAGCTTTCTTT.

This clone turned up a few times. The CDR3 reads CASSSFSSANNEQFF. Written as DNA, the CDR3 is TGCGCCAGCAGCTCCTTTTCCAGCGCAAACAATGAGCAGTTCTTC. The V call is TRBV4-1, the J call TRBJ2-1; no reliable D call. CDR3 length equals 15 residues. Trimming left V 5 bases short and J 5 bases short, with 16 bases between. Per germline, CDR1 MGHRA and CDR2 YSYEKL.

The chain employs TRBV28 and TRBJ1-1, with D hard to call. The germline V gene encodes CDR1 MDHEN and CDR2 SYDVKM. This CDR3 has 14 residues. V lost 7 bases to trimming and J lost 5 bases, with 17 bases between them. This CDR3 is CASTTTSFWTEAFF. In nucleotides, the CDR3 is TGTGCCAGCACCACAACGTCGTTTTGGACTGAAGCTTTCTTT.

The chain employs TRBV5-1 and TRBJ2-3, with 8 bases identical to TRBD2. Trimming removed 3 bases from V and 5 bases from J; junction bases left unmatched: 14. The CDR3 covers 17 residues. Germline-derived CDR1 and CDR2 are SGHRS and YFSETQ. This CDR3 reads CASSSPPSGGLGDTQYF. The CDR3 DNA follows: TGCGCCAGCAGCTCGCCCCCCAGCGGGGGACTGGGAGATACGCAGTATTTT.

This chain connects TRBV25-1 to TRBJ2-3; 7 bases are a match to TRBD1. With 3 bases clipped from V and 2 bases from J, the junction kept 5 bases outside the gene matches. This CDR3 spans 15 amino acids. Looked up from germline, CDR1 is MGHDK and CDR2 is SYGVNS. The CDR3 DNA sequence: TGTGCCAGCAGTGACTCAGGGACAGCCACAGATACGCAGTATTTT. This translates into CASSDSGTATDTQYF.

Comments on this clone: One junction end does not reproduce the germline sequence, and a read error may be involved. The chain recombines TRBV18 with TRBJ2-3; no reliable D call. CDR3 length equals 12 residues. Per germline, CDR1 KGHSH and CDR2 LQKENI. The CDR3 DNA is TGTGCCAGCTCACCCAGTCCCCCGTCGAGCGATTTT. This translates into CASSPSPPSSDF.

J is TRBJ1-6 and V is TRBV5-1; the match to TRBD1 covers 9 bases. The CDR3 spans 16 residues. Germline V gene lookup returns CDR1 SGHRS and CDR2 YFSETQ. V lost 2 bases, J lost 10 bases, and 10 bases stayed unmatched. For the CDR3, the DNA is TGCGCCAGCAGCTTTGAACCGGGACAGGGCCTATCACCCCTCCACTTT. Residues: CASSFEPGQGLSPLHF.

This rearrangement joins TRBV5-1 to TRBJ1-1; 7 positions agree with TRBD1. V lost 0 bases and J lost 0; bases outside the gene matches: 2. Germline CDR1 is SGHRS and CDR2 is YFSETQ. The CDR3 loop spans 15 amino acids. The CDR3 loop is CASSLAGQMNTEAFF. The DNA for the CDR3 is TGCGCCAGCAGCTTGGCGGGACAGATGAACACTGAAGCTTTCTTT. The entire variable domain, with the rest obtained from reference TRBV5-1 and TRBJ1-1, is as follows: KAGVTQTPRYLIKTRGQQVTLSCSPISGHRSVSWYQQTPGQGLQFLFEYFSETQRNKGNFPGRFSGRQFSNSRSEMNVSTLELGDSALYLCASSLAGQMNTEAFFGQGTRLTVV.

The CDR3 spells CASSLSGQGPTNEKLFF. CDR3 in DNA: TGTGCCAGCAGCTTATCTGGACAGGGGCCAACTAATGAAAAACTGTTTTTT. The chain is built from TRBV5-5 and TRBJ1-4; TRBD1 aligns across 9 bases. Trimming at V came to 2 bases and at J to 0 bases, leaving 5 bases not matched to a gene. This CDR3 has 17 amino acids. CDR1 is SGHKS and CDR2 is YYEKEE in the germline V gene (reference sequence).

This rearrangement joins TRBV19 to TRBJ2-1; TRBD2 might be the D (7 bases). V was cut by 4 bases and J by 0 bases, with 10 bases left in between. Germline assignment: CDR1 LNHDA and CDR2 SQIVND (reference sequence). The CDR3 runs 15 residues. CDR3 in amino acids: CASSSGGSSYNEQFF. The CDR3 DNA sequence: TGTGCCAGTAGTAGCGGGGGCAGCTCCTACAATGAGCAGTTCTTC. Together with reference TRBV19 and TRBJ2-1, the CDR3 gives the full variable domain: DGGITQSPKYLFRKEGQNVTLSCEQNLNHDAMYWYRQDPGQGLRLIYYSQIVNDFQKGDIAEGYSVSREKKESFPLTVTSAQKNPTAFYLCASSSGGSSYNEQFFGPGTRLTVL.

By sample fraction, this clone is medium-sized. The chain joins TRBV28 to TRBJ1-4, with a tentative D call TRBD1 (6 bases). The V end lost 6 bases, the J end lost 0 bases, and 17 bases lay between the germline ends. The CDR3 totals 17 residues. Germline CDR1 MDHEN, CDR2 SYDVKM. CDR3 amino acids: CASSLILGGSTNEKLFF. For the CDR3, the DNA is TGTGCCAGCAGCCTGATTTTAGGGGGATCAACTAATGAAAAACTGTTTTTT.

The rearrangement links TRBV3-1 (or the pseudogene TRBV3-2) to TRBJ2-7; TRBD1 agrees at 9 bases. Germline CDR1 LGHDT, CDR2 YNNKEL (reference sequence). After removal of 7 bases from V and 6 bases from J, the junction contained 10 bases not matched to a gene. CDR3 size: 14 residues. The CDR3 bases are TGTGCCAGCACCCCCCGGGACAGGGACCCCGAGCAGTACTTC. This encodes CASTPRDRDPEQYF.

This chain joins TRBV4-3 and TRBJ2-2; TRBD2 is a possible D gene (5 bases). The CDR3 runs 15 residues. Germline CDR1 reads LGHNA; CDR2 reads YSLEER. Trimming took off 2 bases at V and 4 bases at J, with 11 bases between the two ends. CDR3 in amino acids: CASSQKTGSTGELFF. In nucleotides, the CDR3 is TGCGCCAGCAGCCAAAAGACGGGAAGCACCGGGGAGCTGTTTTTT.

This clone came up a few times. V usage is TRBV7-2 and J usage is TRBJ1-1, with 9 bases fitting TRBD1. Per germline, CDR1 SGHTA and CDR2 FQGNSA. Germline trimming cut 6 bases from V and 8 bases from J; bases unmatched to any gene: 7. This CDR3 comprises 13 residues. The CDR3 bases are TGTGCCAGCAGTTCAACAGGGGGCCTGGAAGCTTTCTTT. It specifies CASSSTGGLEAFF.

The J gene is TRBJ2-2, the V gene TRBV11-2; 7 bases agree with TRBD2. The CDR3 consists of 18 residues. Germline CDR1 reads SGHAT; CDR2 reads FQNNGV. V lost 2 bases and J lost 6; bases outside the gene matches: 15. CDR3 DNA sequence: TGTGCCAGCAGCTTATTCTCCCCCCGGGAGGTAATAGCCGGGGAGCTGTTTTTT. Its protein product is CASSLFSPREVIAGELFF.

The rearrangement joins TRBV2 to TRBJ2-1, with D perhaps TRBD2 (5 bases). Trimming cost V 7 bases and J 5 bases, with 24 bases left between them. Germline lookup yields CDR1 SNHLY and CDR2 FYNNEI. The CDR3 runs to 17 residues. CDR3 loop: CASTAQRGSVRNNEQFF. CDR3 sequence (DNA): TGTGCCAGCACTGCGCAACGGGGTAGCGTGAGAAACAATGAGCAGTTCTTC. Together with reference TRBV2 and TRBJ2-1, the CDR3 gives the full variable domain: EPEVTQTPSHQVTQMGQEVILRCVPISNHLYFYWYRQILGQKVEFLVSFYNNEISEKSEIFDDQFSVERPDGSNFTLKIRSTKLEDSAMYFCASTAQRGSVRNNEQFFGPGTRLTVL.